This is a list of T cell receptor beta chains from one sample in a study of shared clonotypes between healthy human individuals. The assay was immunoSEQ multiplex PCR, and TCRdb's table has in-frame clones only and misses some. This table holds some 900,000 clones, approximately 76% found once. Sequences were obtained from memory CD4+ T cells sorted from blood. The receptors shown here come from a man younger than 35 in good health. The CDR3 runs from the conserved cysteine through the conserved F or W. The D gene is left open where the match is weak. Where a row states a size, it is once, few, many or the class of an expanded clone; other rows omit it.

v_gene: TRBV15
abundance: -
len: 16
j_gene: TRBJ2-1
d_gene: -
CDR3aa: CATSRYTGSSRNEQFF
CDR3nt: TGTGCCACCAGCAGGTACACGGGATCATCCCGGAATGAGCAGTTCTTC

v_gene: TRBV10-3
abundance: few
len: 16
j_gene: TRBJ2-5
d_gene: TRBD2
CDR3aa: CAISESGLAGGETQYF
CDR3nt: TGTGCCATCAGTGAGTCCGGACTAGCGGGGGGGGAGACCCAGTACTTC

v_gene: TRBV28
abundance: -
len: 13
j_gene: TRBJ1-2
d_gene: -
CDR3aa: CASTLGAAYGYTF
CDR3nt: TGTGCCAGCACCCTGGGGGCAGCCTATGGCTACACCTTC

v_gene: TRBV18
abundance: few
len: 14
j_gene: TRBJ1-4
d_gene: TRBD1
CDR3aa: CASSPGTGNEKLFF
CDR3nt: TGTGCCAGCTCACCAGGGACAGGGAACGAAAAACTGTTTTTT

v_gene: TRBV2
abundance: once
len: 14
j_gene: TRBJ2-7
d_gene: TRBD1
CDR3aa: CASSDPGQNYEQYF
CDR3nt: TGTGCCAGCAGCGACCCGGGACAGAACTACGAGCAGTACTTC

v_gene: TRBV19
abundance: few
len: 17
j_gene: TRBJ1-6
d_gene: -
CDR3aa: CASSISSRAGAYSPLHF
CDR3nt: TGTGCCAGTAGTATATCCAGTCGGGCAGGTGCTTATTCACCCCTCCACTTT

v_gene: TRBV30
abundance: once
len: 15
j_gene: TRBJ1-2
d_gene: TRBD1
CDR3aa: CAWSVLGQGVYGYTF
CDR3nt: TGTGCCTGGAGTGTACTAGGACAGGGGGTCTATGGCTACACCTTC

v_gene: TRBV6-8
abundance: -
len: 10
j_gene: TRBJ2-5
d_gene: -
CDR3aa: CASDRASAYF
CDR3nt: TGTGCCAGCGACCGGGCTTCCGCGTACTTC

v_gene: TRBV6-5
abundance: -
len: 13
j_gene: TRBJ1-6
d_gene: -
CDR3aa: CASSYNRDSPLHF
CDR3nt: TGTGCCAGCAGTTACAACCGGGATTCACCCCTCCACTTT

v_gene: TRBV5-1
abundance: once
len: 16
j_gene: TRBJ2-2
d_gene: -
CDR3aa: CASSLGQGWNTGELFF
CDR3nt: TGCGCCAGCAGCTTGGGTCAGGGATGGAACACCGGGGAGCTGTTTTTT

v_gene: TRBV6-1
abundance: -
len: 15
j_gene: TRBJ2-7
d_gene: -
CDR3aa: CASTQGGLGGYEQYF
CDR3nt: TGTGCCAGCACCCAAGGGGGGCTAGGGGGATACGAGCAGTACTTC

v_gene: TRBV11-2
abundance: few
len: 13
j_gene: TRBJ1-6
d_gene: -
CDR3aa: CASSANYNSPLHF
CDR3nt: TGTGCCAGCAGCGCTAATTATAATTCACCCCTCCACTTT

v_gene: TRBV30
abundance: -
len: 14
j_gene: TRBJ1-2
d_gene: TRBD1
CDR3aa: CAWSPGQGLYGYTF
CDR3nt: TGTGCCTGGAGCCCGGGACAGGGTTTGTATGGCTACACCTTC

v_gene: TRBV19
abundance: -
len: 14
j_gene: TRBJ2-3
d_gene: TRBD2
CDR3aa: CASSIGRGADTQYF
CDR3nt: TGTGCCAGTAGTATAGGACGGGGGGCAGATACGCAGTATTTT

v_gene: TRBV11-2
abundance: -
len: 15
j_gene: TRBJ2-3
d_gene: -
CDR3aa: CASSLAVSRADTQYF
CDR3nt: TGTGCCAGCAGCTTAGCCGTCTCGAGGGCAGATACGCAGTATTTT

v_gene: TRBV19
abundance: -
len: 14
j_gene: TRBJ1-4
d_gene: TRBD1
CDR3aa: CASSTGTGFGFLFF
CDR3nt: TGTGCCAGTAGTACCGGGACAGGGTTTGGATTTCTGTTTTTT

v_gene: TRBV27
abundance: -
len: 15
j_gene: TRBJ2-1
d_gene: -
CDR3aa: CASSRSTPPYNEQFF
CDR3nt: TGTGCCAGCAGTCGATCCACTCCTCCATACAATGAGCAGTTCTTC

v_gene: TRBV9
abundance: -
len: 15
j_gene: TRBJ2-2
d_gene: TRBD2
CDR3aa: CASSGGLAGSGELFF
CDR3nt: TGTGCCAGCAGCGGGGGACTAGCGGGATCCGGGGAGCTGTTTTTT

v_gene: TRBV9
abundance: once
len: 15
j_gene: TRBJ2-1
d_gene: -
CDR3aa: CASSAGHGGHNEQFF
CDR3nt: TGTGCCAGCAGCGCGGGACACGGCGGACACAATGAGCAGTTCTTC

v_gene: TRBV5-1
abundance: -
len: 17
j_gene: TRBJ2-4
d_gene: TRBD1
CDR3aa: CASSLAGTGGSKNIQYF
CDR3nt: TGCGCCAGCAGCTTGGCCGGAACAGGGGGTTCCAAAAACATTCAGTACTTC

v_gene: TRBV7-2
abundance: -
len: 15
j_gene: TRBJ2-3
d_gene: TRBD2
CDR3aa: CASSLGLAGTDTQYF
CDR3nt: TGTGCCAGCAGCTTAGGACTAGCGGGTACAGATACGCAGTATTTT

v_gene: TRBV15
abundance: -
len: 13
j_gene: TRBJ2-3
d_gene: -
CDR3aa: CATSKKGTDTQYF
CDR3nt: TGTGCCACCAGCAAAAAGGGCACAGATACGCAGTATTTT

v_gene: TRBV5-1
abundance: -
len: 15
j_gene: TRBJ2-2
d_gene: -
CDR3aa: CASSLVQQNTGELFF
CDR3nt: TGCGCCAGCAGCTTGGTACAGCAGAACACCGGGGAGCTGTTTTTT

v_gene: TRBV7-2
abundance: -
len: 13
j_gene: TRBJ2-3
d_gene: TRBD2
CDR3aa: CASSLASGGTANF
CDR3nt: TGTGCCAGCAGCTTAGCTAGCGGGGGAACCGCGAATTTT

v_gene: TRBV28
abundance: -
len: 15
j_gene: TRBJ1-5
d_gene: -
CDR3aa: CASSLIREGNQPQHF
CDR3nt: TGTGCCAGCAGTTTAATCCGGGAGGGCAATCAGCCCCAGCATTTT

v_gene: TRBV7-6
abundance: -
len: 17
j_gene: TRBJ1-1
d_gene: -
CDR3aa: CASSLKGPALMNTEAFF
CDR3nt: TGTGCCAGCAGCTTAAAAGGTCCAGCGCTCATGAACACTGAAGCTTTCTTT

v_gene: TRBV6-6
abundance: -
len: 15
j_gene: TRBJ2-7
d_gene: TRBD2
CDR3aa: CASSLRASGFYEQYF
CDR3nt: TGTGCCAGCAGTTTACGGGCTAGCGGGTTTTACGAGCAGTACTTC

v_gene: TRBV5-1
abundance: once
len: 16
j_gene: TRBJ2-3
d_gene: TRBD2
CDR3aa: CASSLQVAGVQDTQYF
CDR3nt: TGCGCCAGCAGCTTGCAGGTAGCGGGAGTACAGGATACGCAGTATTTT

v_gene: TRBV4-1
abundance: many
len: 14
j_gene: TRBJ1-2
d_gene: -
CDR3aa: CASSPPEGGYGYTF
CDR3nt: TGCGCCAGCAGCCCCCCGGAAGGAGGCTATGGCTACACCTTC

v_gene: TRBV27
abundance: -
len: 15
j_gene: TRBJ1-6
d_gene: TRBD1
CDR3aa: CASSLRGPYNSPLHF
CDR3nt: TGTGCCAGCAGTTTAAGGGGGCCCTATAATTCACCCCTCCACTTT

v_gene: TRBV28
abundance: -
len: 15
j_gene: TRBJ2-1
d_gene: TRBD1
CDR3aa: CASSFPGTGNNEQFF
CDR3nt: TGTGCCAGCAGTTTTCCCGGGACAGGGAACAATGAGCAGTTCTTC

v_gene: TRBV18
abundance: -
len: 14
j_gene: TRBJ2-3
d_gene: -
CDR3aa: CASSPLQTSDTQYF
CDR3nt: TGTGCCAGCTCACCTTTGCAGACTTCAGATACGCAGTATTTT

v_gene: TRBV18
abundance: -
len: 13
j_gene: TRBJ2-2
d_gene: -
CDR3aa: CASSPDLTGELFF
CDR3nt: TGTGCCAGCTCACCAGACCTAACCGGGGAGCTGTTTTTT

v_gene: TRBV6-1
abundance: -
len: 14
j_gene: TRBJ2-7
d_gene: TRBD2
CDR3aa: CASSEVAGVDEQYF
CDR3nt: TGTGCCAGCAGTGAAGTAGCGGGGGTCGACGAGCAGTACTTC

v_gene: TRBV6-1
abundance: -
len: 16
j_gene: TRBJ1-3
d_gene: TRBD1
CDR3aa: CASSEGTGASGNTIYF
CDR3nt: TGTGCCAGCAGTGAAGGTACAGGGGCCTCTGGAAACACCATATATTTT

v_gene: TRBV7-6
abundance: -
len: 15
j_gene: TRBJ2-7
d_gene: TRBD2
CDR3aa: CASSSLAGGPYEQYF
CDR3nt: TGTGCCAGCAGCTCCTTAGCGGGAGGGCCATACGAGCAGTACTTC

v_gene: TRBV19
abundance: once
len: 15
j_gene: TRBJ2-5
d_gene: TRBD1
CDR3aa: CASSPFSTGVETQYF
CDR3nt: TGTGCCAGTAGTCCCTTCAGTACAGGGGTAGAGACCCAGTACTTC

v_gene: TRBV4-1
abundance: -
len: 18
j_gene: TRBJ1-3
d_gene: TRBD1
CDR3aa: CASSSAEIVTGGRNTIYF
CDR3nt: TGCGCCAGCAGCTCCGCGGAAATAGTCACAGGGGGAAGAAACACCATATATTTT

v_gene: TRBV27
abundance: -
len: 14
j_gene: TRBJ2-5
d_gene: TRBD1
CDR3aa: CASSSQGWQETQYF
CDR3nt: TGTGCCAGCAGTTCACAGGGGTGGCAAGAGACCCAGTACTTC

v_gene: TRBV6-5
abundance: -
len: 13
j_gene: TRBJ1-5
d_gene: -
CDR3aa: CASSYSPSQPQHF
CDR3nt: TGTGCCAGCAGTTACTCCCCATCTCAGCCCCAGCATTTT

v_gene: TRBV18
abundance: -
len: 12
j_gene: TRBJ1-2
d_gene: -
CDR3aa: CASSQRLGGYTF
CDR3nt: TGTGCCAGCTCACAGAGGTTGGGAGGCTACACCTTC

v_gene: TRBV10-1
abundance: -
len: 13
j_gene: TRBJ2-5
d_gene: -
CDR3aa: CASSDNIQETQYF
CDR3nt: TGCGCCAGCAGTGATAATATTCAAGAGACCCAGTACTTC

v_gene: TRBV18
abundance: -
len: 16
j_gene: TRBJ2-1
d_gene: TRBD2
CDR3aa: CASSPGLAGTYNEQFF
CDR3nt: TGTGCCAGCTCCCCCGGACTAGCGGGTACCTACAATGAGCAGTTCTTC

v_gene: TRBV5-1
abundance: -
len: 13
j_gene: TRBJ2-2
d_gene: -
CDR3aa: CASTPEGTGELFF
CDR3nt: TGCGCCAGCACCCCTGAAGGGACCGGGGAGCTGTTTTTT

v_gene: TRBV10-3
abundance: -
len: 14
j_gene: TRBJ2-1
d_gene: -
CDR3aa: CAIAERGTYNEQFF
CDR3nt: TGTGCCATCGCCGAACGGGGGACCTACAATGAGCAGTTCTTC

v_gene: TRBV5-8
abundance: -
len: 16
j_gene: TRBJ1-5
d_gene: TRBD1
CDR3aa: CASSFHLQGANQPQHF
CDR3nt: TGTGCCAGCAGCTTTCACCTACAGGGGGCCAACCAGCCCCAGCATTTT

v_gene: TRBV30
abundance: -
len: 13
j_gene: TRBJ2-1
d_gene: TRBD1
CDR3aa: CAWSVGTGGKQFF
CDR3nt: TGTGCCTGGAGTGTAGGAACAGGGGGAAAGCAGTTCTTC

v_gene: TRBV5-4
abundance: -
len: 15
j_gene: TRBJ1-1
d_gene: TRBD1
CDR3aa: CASSLDQGVNTEAFF
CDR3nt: TGTGCCAGCAGCTTGGATCAGGGGGTGAACACTGAAGCTTTCTTT

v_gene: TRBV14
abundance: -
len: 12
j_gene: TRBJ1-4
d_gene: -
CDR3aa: CASHERGEKLFF
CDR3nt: TGTGCCAGCCATGAACGGGGCGAAAAACTGTTTTTT

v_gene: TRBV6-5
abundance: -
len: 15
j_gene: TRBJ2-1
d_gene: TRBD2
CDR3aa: CASRGVGLAGGEQFF
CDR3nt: TGTGCCAGCAGGGGGGTTGGGCTAGCGGGAGGAGAGCAGTTCTTC

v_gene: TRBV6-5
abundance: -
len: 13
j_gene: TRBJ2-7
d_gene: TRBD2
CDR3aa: CASSSGTRSEQYF
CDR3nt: TGTGCCAGCAGTTCCGGGACTAGAAGCGAGCAGTACTTC

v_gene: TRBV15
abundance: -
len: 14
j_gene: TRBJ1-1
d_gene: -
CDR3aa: CATSPGPGFSEAFF
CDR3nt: TGTGCCACCAGCCCGGGGCCGGGGTTTTCTGAAGCTTTCTTT

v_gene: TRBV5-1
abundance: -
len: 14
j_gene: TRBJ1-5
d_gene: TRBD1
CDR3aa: CASSLEGGSQPQHF
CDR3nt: TGCGCCAGCAGCTTGGAAGGGGGCAGCCAGCCCCAGCATTTT

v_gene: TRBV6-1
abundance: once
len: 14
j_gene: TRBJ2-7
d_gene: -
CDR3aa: CASTPGTYLYEQYF
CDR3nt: TGTGCCAGCACCCCGGGGACGTACCTCTACGAGCAGTACTTC

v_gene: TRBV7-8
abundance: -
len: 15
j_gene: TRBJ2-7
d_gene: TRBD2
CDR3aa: CASSLPGTSRNEQYF
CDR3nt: TGTGCCAGCAGCTTACCCGGGACTAGTAGAAACGAGCAGTACTTC

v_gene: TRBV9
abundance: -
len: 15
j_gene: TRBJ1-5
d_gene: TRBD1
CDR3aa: CASSATGVSNQPQHF
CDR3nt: TGTGCCAGCAGCGCGACAGGGGTTAGCAATCAGCCCCAGCATTTT

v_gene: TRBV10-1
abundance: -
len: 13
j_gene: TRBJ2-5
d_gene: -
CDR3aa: CASSEGRGETQYF
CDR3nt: TGCGCCAGCAGTGAGGGGAGAGGAGAGACCCAGTACTTC

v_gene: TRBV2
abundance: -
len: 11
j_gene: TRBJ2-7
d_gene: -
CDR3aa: CATSVGYEQYF
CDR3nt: TGTGCCACCTCTGTGGGGTACGAGCAGTACTTC